This TCR beta chain emerged from a study of T cells in Graves' hyperthyroidism and ophthalmopathy. In the ophthalmopathy cohort, Clinical Activity Score was at least 3, NOSPECS grade at least 4, and duration under 3 months. Fresh peripheral blood, under 13 ml, yielded the PBMCs. Regions amplified from RNA transcripts were the TCR beta CDR3 regions. The HTBI primer set served for first-round RT-PCR of the TCR CDR3. TCRdb analysed the multiplex PCR reads with MiXCR anew, one entry per CDR3 protein. The repertoire holds 500,000 to 800,000 distinct CDR3 sequences, with more than 14% as singletons. This clonotype was seen a few times. CDR1 SGHRS and CDR2 YFSETQ come from the germline V gene. Trimming took 4 bases from V and 0 from J, leaving 13 bases between them. The CDR3 is 15 residues long.

Sequenced: blood. The chain joins TRBV5-1 to TRBJ1-1, with D maybe TRBD1 (6 bases). This TCR was sampled from a woman aged 45-60 years with Graves' ophthalmopathy. For the CDR3, the DNA is TGCGCCAGCAGCGCAAACAGGGAGGTGAACACTGAAGCTTTCTTT. It encodes CASSANREVNTEAFF. Using reference TRBV5-1 and TRBJ1-1 for the parts outside the CDR3, the full variable domain is KAGVTQTPRYLIKTRGQQVTLSCSPISGHRSVSWYQQTPGQGLQFLFEYFSETQRNKGNFPGRFSGRQFSNSRSEMNVSTLELGDSALYLCASSANREVNTEAFFGQGTRLTVV.